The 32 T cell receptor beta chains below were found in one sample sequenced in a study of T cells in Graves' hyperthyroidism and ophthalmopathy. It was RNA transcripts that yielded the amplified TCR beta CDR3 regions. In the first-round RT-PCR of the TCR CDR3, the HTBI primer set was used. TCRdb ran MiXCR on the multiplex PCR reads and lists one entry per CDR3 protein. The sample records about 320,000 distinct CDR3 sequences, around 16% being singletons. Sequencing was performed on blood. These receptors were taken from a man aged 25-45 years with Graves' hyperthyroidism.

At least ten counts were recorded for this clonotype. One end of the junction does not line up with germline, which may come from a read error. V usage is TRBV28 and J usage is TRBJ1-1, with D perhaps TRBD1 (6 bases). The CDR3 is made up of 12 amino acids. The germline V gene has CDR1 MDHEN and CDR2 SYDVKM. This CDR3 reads CGSGGGITEAFF. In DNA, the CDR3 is TGTGGCAGCGGAGGGGGTATCACTGAAGCTTTCTTT.

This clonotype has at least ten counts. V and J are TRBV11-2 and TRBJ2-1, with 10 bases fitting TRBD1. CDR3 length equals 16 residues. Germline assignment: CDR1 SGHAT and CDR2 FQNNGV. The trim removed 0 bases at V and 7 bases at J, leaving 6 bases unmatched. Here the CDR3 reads CASSLDRDRGENEQFF. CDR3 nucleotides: TGTGCCAGCAGCTTAGATAGGGACAGGGGTGAAAATGAGCAGTTCTTC.

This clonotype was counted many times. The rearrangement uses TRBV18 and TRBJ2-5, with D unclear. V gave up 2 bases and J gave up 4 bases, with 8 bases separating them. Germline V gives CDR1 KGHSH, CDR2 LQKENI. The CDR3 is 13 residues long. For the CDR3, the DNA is TGTGCCAGCTCACCAACCGACCGAGAGACCCAGTACTTC. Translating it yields CASSPTDRETQYF.

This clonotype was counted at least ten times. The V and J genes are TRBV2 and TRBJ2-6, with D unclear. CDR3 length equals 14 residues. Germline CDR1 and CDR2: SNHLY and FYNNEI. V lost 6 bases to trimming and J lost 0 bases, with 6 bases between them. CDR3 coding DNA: TGTGCCAGCAGGGGTCACTCTGGGGCCAACGTCCTGACTTTC. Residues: CASRGHSGANVLTF.

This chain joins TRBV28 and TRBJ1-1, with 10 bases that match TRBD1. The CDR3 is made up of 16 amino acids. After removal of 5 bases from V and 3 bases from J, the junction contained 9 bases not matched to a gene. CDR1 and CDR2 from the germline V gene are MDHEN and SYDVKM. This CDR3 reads CASSPMDGTGDTEAFF. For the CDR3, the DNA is TGTGCCAGCAGTCCTATGGACGGGACAGGGGACACTGAAGCTTTCTTT.

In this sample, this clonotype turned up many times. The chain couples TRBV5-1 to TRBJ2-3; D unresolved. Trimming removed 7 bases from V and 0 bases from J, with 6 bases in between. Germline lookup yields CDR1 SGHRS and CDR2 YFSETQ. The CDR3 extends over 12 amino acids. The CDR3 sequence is CASGQSTDTQYF. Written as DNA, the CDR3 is TGCGCCAGCGGCCAGAGCACAGATACGCAGTATTTT.

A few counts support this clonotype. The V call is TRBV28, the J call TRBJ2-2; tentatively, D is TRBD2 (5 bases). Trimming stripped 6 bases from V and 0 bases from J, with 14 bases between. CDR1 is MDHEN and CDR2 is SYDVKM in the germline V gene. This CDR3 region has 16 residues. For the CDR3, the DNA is TGTGCCAGCAGCAAGCGGAGAGGGACGAACACCGGGGAGCTGTTTTTT. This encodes CASSKRRGTNTGELFF.

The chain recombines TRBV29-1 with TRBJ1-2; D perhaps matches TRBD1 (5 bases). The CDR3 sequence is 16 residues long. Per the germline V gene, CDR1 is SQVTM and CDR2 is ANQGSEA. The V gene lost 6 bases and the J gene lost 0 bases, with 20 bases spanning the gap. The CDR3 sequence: CSVRGASRVTNYGYTF. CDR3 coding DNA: TGCAGCGTGAGAGGGGCCTCGAGGGTTACTAACTATGGCTACACCTTC.

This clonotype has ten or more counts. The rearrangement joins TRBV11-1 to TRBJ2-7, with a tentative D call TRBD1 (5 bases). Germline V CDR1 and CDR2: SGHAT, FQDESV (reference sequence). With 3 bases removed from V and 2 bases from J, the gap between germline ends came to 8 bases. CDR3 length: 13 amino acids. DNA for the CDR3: TGTGCCAGCAGCTTGGACACAGCCTACGAGCAGTACTTC. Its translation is CASSLDTAYEQYF.

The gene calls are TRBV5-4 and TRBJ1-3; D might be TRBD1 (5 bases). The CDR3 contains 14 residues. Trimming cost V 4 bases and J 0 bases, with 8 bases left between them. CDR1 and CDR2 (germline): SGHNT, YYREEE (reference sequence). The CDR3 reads CASSRDSSGNTIYF. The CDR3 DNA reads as TGTGCCAGCAGCCGTGACAGCTCTGGAAACACCATATATTTT.

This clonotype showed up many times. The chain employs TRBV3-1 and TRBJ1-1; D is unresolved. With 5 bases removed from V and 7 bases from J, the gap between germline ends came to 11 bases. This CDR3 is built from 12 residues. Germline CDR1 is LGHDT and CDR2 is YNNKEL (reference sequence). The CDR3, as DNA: TGTGCCAGCAGCTACATACGGGGTGAAGCTTTCTTT. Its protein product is CASSYIRGEAFF.

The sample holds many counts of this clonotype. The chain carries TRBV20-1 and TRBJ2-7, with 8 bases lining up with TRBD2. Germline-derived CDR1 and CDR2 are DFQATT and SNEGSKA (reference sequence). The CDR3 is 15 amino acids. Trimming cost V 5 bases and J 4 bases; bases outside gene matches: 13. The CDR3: CSADPPLADRYEQYF. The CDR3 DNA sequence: TGCAGTGCTGATCCTCCACTAGCGGACAGATACGAGCAGTACTTC.

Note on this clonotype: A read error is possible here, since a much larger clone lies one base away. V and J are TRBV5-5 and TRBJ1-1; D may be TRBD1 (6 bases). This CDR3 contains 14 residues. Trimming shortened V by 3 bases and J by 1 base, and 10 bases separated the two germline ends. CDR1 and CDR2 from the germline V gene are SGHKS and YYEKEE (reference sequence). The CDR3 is CASSSHRENTEAFF. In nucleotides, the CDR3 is TGTGCCAGCAGCTCGCACAGGGAGAACACTGAAGCTTTCTTT.

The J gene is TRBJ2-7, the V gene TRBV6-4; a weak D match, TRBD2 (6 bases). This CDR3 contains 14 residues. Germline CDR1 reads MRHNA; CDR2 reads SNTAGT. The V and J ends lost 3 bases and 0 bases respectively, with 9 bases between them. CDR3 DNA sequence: TGTGCCAGCAGTGAGGACTACCACTCCTACGAGCAGTACTTC. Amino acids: CASSEDYHSYEQYF.

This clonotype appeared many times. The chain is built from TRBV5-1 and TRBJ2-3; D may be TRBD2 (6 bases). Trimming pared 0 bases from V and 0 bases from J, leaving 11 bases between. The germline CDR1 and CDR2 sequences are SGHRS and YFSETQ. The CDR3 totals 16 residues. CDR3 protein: CASSLGGGPSTDTQYF. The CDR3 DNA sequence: TGCGCCAGCAGCTTGGGTGGAGGGCCTAGCACAGATACGCAGTATTTT. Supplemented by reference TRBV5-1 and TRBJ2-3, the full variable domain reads KAGVTQTPRYLIKTRGQQVTLSCSPISGHRSVSWYQQTPGQGLQFLFEYFSETQRNKGNFPGRFSGRQFSNSRSEMNVSTLELGDSALYLCASSLGGGPSTDTQYFGPGTRLTVL.

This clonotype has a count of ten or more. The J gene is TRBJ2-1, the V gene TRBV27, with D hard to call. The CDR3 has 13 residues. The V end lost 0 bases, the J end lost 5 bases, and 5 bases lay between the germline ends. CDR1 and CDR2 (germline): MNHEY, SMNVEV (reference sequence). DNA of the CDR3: TGTGCCAGCAGTTTATCCATCAACAATGAGCAGTTCTTC. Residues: CASSLSINNEQFF.

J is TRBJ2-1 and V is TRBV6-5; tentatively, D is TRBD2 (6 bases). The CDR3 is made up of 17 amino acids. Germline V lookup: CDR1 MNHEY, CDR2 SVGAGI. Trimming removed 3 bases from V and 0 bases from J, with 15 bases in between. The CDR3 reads CASSYAPLALSYNEQFF. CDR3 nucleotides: TGTGCCAGCAGTTATGCCCCCCTAGCGCTCTCCTACAATGAGCAGTTCTTC.

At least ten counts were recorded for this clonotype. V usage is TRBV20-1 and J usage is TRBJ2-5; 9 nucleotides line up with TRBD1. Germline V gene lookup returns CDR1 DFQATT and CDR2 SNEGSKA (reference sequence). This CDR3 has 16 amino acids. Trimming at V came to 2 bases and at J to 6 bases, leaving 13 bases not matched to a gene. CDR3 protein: CSARPWDRDEVKTQYF. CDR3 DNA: TGCAGTGCTAGACCTTGGGACAGGGACGAGGTGAAGACCCAGTACTTC.

In DNA form, the CDR3 reads TGCAGTGCTGAGCCGGGACTAGCGGGAGGGTATGAGCAGTTCTTC. Residues: CSAEPGLAGGYEQFF. V is TRBV20-1 and J is TRBJ2-1; 16 positions match TRBD2. The V segment lost 5 bases and the J segment 8 bases; nucleotides outside the gene matches: 6. The CDR3 has 15 amino acids. Germline loops: CDR1 DFQATT, CDR2 SNEGSKA (reference sequence).

CDR3 in amino acids: CAWSVRWFSYEQYF. The CDR3 DNA reads TGTGCCTGGAGTGTACGGTGGTTCTCCTACGAGCAGTACTTC. This chain uses TRBV30 with TRBJ2-7; the D is unclear. V was cut by 0 bases and J by 0 bases, with 9 bases left in between. The CDR3 sequence is 14 residues long. Germline CDR1 and CDR2: GTSNPN and SVGIG (reference sequence).

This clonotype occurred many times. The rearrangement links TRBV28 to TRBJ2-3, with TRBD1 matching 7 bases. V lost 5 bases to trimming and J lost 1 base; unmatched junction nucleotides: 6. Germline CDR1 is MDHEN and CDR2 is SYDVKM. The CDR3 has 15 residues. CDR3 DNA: TGTGCCAGCAGTCGCACAGGGGTAGGCACAGATACGCAGTATTTT. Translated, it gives CASSRTGVGTDTQYF.

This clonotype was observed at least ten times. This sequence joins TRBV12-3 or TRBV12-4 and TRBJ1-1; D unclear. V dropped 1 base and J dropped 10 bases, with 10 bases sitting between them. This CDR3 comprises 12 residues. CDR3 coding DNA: TGTGCCAGCAGTTTAGGCCGGATACGAGCTTTCTTT. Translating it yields CASSLGRIRAFF.

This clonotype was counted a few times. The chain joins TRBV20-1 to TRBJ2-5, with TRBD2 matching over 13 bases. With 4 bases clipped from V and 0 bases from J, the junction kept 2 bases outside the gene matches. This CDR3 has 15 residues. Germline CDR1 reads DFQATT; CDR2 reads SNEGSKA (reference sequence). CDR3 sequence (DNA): TGCAGTGCTAAAGGGACTAGCGGGAACCAAGAGACCCAGTACTTC. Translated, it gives CSAKGTSGNQETQYF.

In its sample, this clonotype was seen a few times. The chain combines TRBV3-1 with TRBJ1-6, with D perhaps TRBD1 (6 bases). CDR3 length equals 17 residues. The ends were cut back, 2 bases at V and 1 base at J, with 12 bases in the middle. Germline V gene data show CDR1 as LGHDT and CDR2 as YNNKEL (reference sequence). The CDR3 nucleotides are TGTGCCAGCAGCCAAAGCAGGGGTCGATCCTATAATTCACCCCTCCACTTT. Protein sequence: CASSQSRGRSYNSPLHF.

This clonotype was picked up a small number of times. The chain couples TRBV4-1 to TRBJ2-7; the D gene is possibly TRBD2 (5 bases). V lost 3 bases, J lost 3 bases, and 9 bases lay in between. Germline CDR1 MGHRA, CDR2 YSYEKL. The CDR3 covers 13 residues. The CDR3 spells CASSQTGDYEQYF. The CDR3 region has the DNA TGCGCCAGCAGCCAGACCGGGGACTACGAGCAGTACTTC.

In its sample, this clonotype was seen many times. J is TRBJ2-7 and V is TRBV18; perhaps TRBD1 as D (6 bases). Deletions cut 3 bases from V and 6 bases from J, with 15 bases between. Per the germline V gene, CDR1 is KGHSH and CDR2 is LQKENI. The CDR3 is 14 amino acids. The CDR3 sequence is CASSPGANTGEQYF. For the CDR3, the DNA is TGTGCCAGCTCACCGGGGGCAAATACGGGCGAGCAGTACTTC.

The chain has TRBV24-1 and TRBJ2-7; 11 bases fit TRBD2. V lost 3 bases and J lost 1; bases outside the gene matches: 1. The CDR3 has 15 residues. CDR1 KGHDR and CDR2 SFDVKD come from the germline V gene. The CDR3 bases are TGTGCCACCAGTGATCGACTAGCGGGATCCTACGAGCAGTACTTC. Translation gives CATSDRLAGSYEQYF.

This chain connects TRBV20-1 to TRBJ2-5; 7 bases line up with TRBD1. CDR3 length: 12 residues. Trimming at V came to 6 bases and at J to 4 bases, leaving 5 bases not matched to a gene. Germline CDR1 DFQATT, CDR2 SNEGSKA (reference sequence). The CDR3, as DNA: TGCAGTGCCCCCGACAGGGCAGAGACCCAGTACTTC. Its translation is CSAPDRAETQYF.

The CDR3 region is CASNTPGAKLFF. Written as DNA, the CDR3 is TGTGCCAGCAACACTCCTGGGGCAAAACTGTTTTTT. This rearrangement joins TRBV28 to TRBJ1-4; D may be TRBD1 (5 bases). The germline V gene has CDR1 MDHEN and CDR2 SYDVKM. This CDR3 spans 12 amino acids. With 7 bases removed from V and 10 bases from J, the gap between germline ends came to 13 bases.

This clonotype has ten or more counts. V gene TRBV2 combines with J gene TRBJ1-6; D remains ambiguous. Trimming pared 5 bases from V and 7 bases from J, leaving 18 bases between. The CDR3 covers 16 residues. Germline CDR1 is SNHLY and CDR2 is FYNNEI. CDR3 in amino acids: CASSILPDGRNSPLHF. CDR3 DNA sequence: TGTGCCAGCAGTATCTTACCAGACGGAAGAAATTCACCCCTCCACTTT.

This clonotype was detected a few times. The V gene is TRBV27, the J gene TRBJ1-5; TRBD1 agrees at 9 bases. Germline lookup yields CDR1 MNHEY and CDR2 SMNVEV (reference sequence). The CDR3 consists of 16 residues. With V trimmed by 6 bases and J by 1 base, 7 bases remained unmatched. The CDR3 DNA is TGTGCCAGCAGGGGACAGGGTAGGTCAAGCAATCAGCCCCAGCATTTT. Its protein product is CASRGQGRSSNQPQHF.

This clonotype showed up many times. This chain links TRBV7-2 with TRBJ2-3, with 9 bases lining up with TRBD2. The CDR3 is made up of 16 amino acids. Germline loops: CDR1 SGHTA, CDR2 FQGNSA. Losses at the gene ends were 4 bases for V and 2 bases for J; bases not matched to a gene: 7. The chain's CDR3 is CASSSSGTSFTDTQYF. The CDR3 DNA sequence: TGTGCCAGCAGCTCCTCCGGGACTAGCTTCACAGATACGCAGTATTTT.